Below are 10 T cell receptor beta chains sequenced from a single sample in a study of blood T cell repertoires in COVID-19. TCRdb's copy holds only in-frame clones and misses some; the assay was immunoSEQ multiplex PCR. The sample records 95,000 to 150,000 clones, nearly 90% being singletons. Sequencing was done on a sample of peripheral blood. The receptor source for this set is a woman aged 60-75 years with COVID-19, enrolled during active disease.

This rearrangement joins TRBV9 to TRBJ2-1, with a possible D match to TRBD2 (6 bases). CDR3 length: 14 amino acids. CDR1 and CDR2 (germline): SGDLS, YYNGEE. V dropped 4 bases and J dropped 7 bases, with 15 bases sitting between them. CDR3 nucleotides: TGTGCCAGCAGCTATCAAGGGCGGGATAATGAGCAGTTCTTC. Protein: CASSYQGRDNEQFF.

The chain couples TRBV19 to TRBJ1-5; 7 bases are shared with TRBD1. CDR1 LNHDA and CDR2 SQIVND come from the germline V gene (reference sequence). After removal of 5 bases from V and 1 base from J, the junction contained 2 bases not matched to a gene. The CDR3 runs to 14 residues. DNA for the CDR3: TGTGCCAGTAGTCGGGACAGCAGCAATCAGCCCCAGCATTTT. Its translation is CASSRDSSNQPQHF.

This chain joins TRBV7-8 and TRBJ1-5; possibly TRBD1 for D (6 bases). This CDR3 is 15 amino acids long. V lost 7 bases to trimming and J lost 7 bases, with 20 bases between them. In germline, CDR1 is SGHVS, CDR2 FQNEAQ. In DNA form, the CDR3 reads TGTGCCAGCACCCTATTTTACAGGGACGGGCAGCCCCAGCATTTT. Protein: CASTLFYRDGQPQHF. Together with reference TRBV7-8 and TRBJ1-5, the CDR3 gives the full variable domain: GAGVSQSPRYKVAKRGQDVALRCDPISGHVSLFWYQQALGQGPEFLTYFQNEAQLDKSGLPSDRFFAERPEGSVSTLKIQRTQQEDSAVYLCASTLFYRDGQPQHFGDGTRLSIL.

This clone was observed a single time. The gene calls are TRBV19 and TRBJ1-1; 9 positions agree with TRBD1. Germline-derived CDR1 and CDR2 are LNHDA and SQIVND (reference sequence). V lost 8 bases to trimming and J lost 5 bases; unmatched junction nucleotides: 9. The CDR3 spans 14 residues. CDR3 DNA: TGTGCCAGTCAACCCGGGACAGGGATGACTGAAGCTTTCTTT. Translated: CASQPGTGMTEAFF. Full variable domain (remainder filled in from reference TRBV19 and TRBJ1-1): DGGITQSPKYLFRKEGQNVTLSCEQNLNHDAMYWYRQDPGQGLRLIYYSQIVNDFQKGDIAEGYSVSREKKESFPLTVTSAQKNPTAFYLCASQPGTGMTEAFFGQGTRLTVV.

The CDR3: CASSSVGQGNTEAFF. The CDR3 DNA is TGTGCCAGTAGTTCAGTAGGACAGGGGAACACTGAAGCTTTCTTT. V usage is TRBV19 and J usage is TRBJ1-1; 8 bases line up with TRBD1. V trimming: 5 bases; J trimming: 1 base; junction bases outside the gene matches: 6. Germline V gene sequence: CDR1 LNHDA, CDR2 SQIVND (reference sequence). The CDR3 spans 15 residues.

The CDR3: CAPTGRLNVEFF. CDR3 DNA sequence: TGTGCCCCTACCGGGAGGCTGAATGTGGAGTTCTTC. The chain is built from TRBV9 and TRBJ2-1; 7 bases match TRBD2. Trimming cost V 10 bases and J 14 bases; bases outside gene matches: 15. Per the germline V gene, CDR1 is SGDLS and CDR2 is YYNGEE. The length of the CDR3 is 12 residues.

The rearrangement joins TRBV6-5 to TRBJ1-4, with 11 bases aligning to TRBD1. The germline CDR1 and CDR2 sequences are MNHEY and SVGAGI. Germline trimming cut 0 bases from V and 8 bases from J; bases unmatched to any gene: 5. The CDR3 consists of 16 residues. The CDR3 region has the DNA TGTGCCAGCAGTTACTCATGGACAGGGGGCAACGAAAAACTGTTTTTT. This sequence encodes CASSYSWTGGNEKLFF.

J is TRBJ1-1 and V is TRBV7-2; D is uncertain. V lost 1 base and J lost 5, with 14 bases in between. Germline loops: CDR1 SGHTA, CDR2 FQGNSA. The CDR3 has 15 residues. The CDR3 loop is CASSLGLGGSTEAFF. Here the CDR3 DNA reads TGTGCCAGCAGCTTAGGATTGGGAGGGTCTACTGAAGCTTTCTTT.

This chain links TRBV25-1 with TRBJ1-5, with TRBD1 as a possible D gene (6 bases). Trimming stripped 3 bases from V and 5 bases from J, with 11 bases between. The CDR3 spans 14 residues. CDR1 is MGHDK and CDR2 is SYGVNS in the germline V gene. DNA for the CDR3: TGTGCCAGCAGTGAGGGGGGGGGCTATCAGCCCCAGCATTTT. As protein: CASSEGGGYQPQHF.

The chain couples TRBV12-5 to TRBJ1-5; D is uncertain. This CDR3 is built from 14 residues. V was shortened by 3 bases and J by 2 bases, with 8 bases between the two germline ends. Germline loops: CDR1 LGHNT, CDR2 FRNRAP. Written as DNA, the CDR3 is TGTGCTAGTGGTTTTCCTGGGCGCAATCAGCCCCAGCATTTT. Translation: CASGFPGRNQPQHF.